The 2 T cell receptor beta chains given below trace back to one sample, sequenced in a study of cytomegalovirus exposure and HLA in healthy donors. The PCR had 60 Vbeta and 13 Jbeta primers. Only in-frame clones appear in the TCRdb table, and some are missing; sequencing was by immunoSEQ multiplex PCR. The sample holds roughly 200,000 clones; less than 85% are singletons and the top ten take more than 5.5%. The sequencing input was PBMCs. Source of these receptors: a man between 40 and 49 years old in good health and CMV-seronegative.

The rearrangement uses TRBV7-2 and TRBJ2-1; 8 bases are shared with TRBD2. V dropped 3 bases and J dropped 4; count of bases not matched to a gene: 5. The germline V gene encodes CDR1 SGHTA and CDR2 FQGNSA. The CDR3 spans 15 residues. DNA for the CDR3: TGTGCCAGCAGCTTTCGGGGGGGCCCATACAATGAGCAGTTCTTC. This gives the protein CASSFRGGPYNEQFF.

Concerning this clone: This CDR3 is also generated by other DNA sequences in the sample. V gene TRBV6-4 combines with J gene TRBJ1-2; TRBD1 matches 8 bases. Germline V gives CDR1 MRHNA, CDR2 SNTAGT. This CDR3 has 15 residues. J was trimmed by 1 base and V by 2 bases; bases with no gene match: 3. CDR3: CASSDGQGGNYGYTF. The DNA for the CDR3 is TGTGCCAGCAGTGACGGACAGGGAGGTAACTATGGCTACACCTTC.